Below are 18 T cell receptor beta chains sequenced from a single sample in a study of T cell responses to AZD1222 COVID-19 vaccine. This table comes from immunoSEQ multiplex PCR, and its TCRdb copy is limited to in-frame clones, with some not included. The data show some 80,000 clones, approximately 90% seen once. The source was peripheral blood, collected on day 0 of AZD1222 vaccination. Source of these receptors: an adult in good health.

Only one count was recorded for this clone. The chain has TRBV30 and TRBJ1-1; D not certain. Germline-derived CDR1 and CDR2 are GTSNPN and SVGIG (reference sequence). This CDR3 has 15 residues. V lost 2 bases and J lost 1, with 14 bases in between. The CDR3 sequence is CAWSPSRAGNTEAFF. For the CDR3, the DNA is TGTGCCTGGAGTCCGTCAAGGGCGGGGAACACTGAAGCTTTCTTT.

The chain combines TRBV5-4 with TRBJ1-2; D remains unclear. Germline V gene lookup returns CDR1 SGHNT and CDR2 YYREEE (reference sequence). Between the trimmed V and J ends, which lost 0 bases and 3 bases, there was a span of 6 bases. This CDR3 region has 13 residues. The CDR3 is CASSLGGDYGYTF. CDR3 nucleotides: TGTGCCAGCAGCTTGGGGGGAGACTATGGCTACACCTTC. The full variable domain, rest sourced from reference TRBV5-4 and TRBJ1-2, is ETGVTQSPTHLIKTRGQQVTLRCSSQSGHNTVSWYQQALGQGPQFIFQYYREEENGRGNFPPRFSGLQFPNYSSELNVNALELDDSALYLCASSLGGDYGYTFGSGTRLTVV.

V gene TRBV4-1 combines with J gene TRBJ2-7; TRBD1 is a possible D gene (5 bases). Germline CDR1 and CDR2: MGHRA and YSYEKL. V lost 4 bases and J 5 bases, leaving 12 bases between the germline ends. The CDR3 runs 13 residues. CDR3 bases: TGCGCCAGCAGCCCTTGGGGCTTAAACGAGCAGTACTTC. It is translated as CASSPWGLNEQYF.

The table lists this clone with a count of one. The V gene is TRBV7-9, the J gene TRBJ1-1; weak D call: TRBD1 (5 bases). The CDR3 spans 15 residues. Trimming cost V 5 bases and J 1 base, with 14 bases left between them. The germline V gene encodes CDR1 SEHNR and CDR2 FQNEAQ (reference sequence). The CDR3 sequence is CASSPQEGPNTEAFF. The CDR3 coding sequence is TGTGCCAGCAGCCCGCAGGAGGGACCGAACACTGAAGCTTTCTTT. Drawing the rest from reference TRBV7-9 and TRBJ1-1, the complete variable domain is DTGVSQNPRHKITKRGQNVTFRCDPISEHNRLYWYRQTLGQGPEFLTYFQNEAQLEKSRLLSDRFSAERPKGSFSTLEIQRTEQGDSAMYLCASSPQEGPNTEAFFGQGTRLTVV.

The V and J genes are TRBV7-8 and TRBJ1-5; D remains ambiguous. CDR3 length equals 12 residues. Germline assignment: CDR1 SGHVS and CDR2 FQNEAQ. The V and J ends lost 4 bases and 6 bases respectively, with 7 bases between them. As DNA, the CDR3 is TGTGCCAGCAGCTATCTAGGTCAGCCCCAGCATTTT. Its protein is CASSYLGQPQHF.

This clone was seen a handful of times. The J gene is TRBJ1-2, the V gene TRBV7-2; D not certain. Germline CDR1 is SGHTA and CDR2 is FQGNSA. V lost 6 bases, J lost 2 bases, and 13 bases lay in between. CDR3 length: 14 amino acids. This CDR3 is CASSYQTANYGYTF. The CDR3 nucleotides are TGTGCCAGCAGTTACCAGACCGCGAACTATGGCTACACCTTC. Full variable domain (rest looked up from reference TRBV7-2 and TRBJ1-2): GAGVSQSPSNKVTEKGKDVELRCDPISGHTALYWYRQSLGQGLEFLIYFQGNSAPDKSGLPSDRFSAERTGGSVSTLTIQRTQQEDSAVYLCASSYQTANYGYTFGSGTRLTVV.

V and J are TRBV7-3 and TRBJ2-1, with D tentatively TRBD2 (6 bases). There are 13 residues in the CDR3. V was trimmed by 1 base and J by 9 bases, leaving 10 bases between them. The V gene's germline CDR1 is SGHTA and CDR2 FQGTGA. Here the CDR3 reads CASSLSGAGEQFF. In DNA form, the CDR3 reads TGTGCCAGCAGCTTAAGCGGGGCGGGTGAGCAGTTCTTC.

V usage is TRBV30 and J usage is TRBJ2-7; 7 positions match TRBD1. The CDR3 is made up of 14 amino acids. Germline CDR1 and CDR2: GTSNPN and SVGIG (reference sequence). Unmatched junction bases numbered 9, after V lost 0 bases and J lost 7 bases. CDR3 loop: CAWSVGQGVSEQYF. The CDR3 DNA sequence: TGTGCCTGGAGTGTAGGGCAGGGGGTGAGTGAGCAGTACTTC.

The chain joins TRBV12-3 or TRBV12-4 to TRBJ1-3; D gene ambiguous. Trimming shortened V by 6 bases and J by 7 bases, and 10 bases separated the two germline ends. This CDR3 spans 12 amino acids. CDR3 nucleotides: TGTGCCAGCAGCACGGCCCGTAACACCATATATTTT. Its translation is CASSTARNTIYF.

The chain links TRBV18 to TRBJ1-3; D is possibly TRBD1 (5 bases). The V gene's germline CDR1 is KGHSH and CDR2 LQKENI. The CDR3 covers 14 residues. Trimming took 4 bases from V and 0 from J, leaving 7 bases between them. The chain's CDR3 is CASSRDLSGNTIYF. In nucleotides, the CDR3 is TGTGCCAGCTCACGGGACCTCTCTGGAAACACCATATATTTT.

This chain connects TRBV6-2 or TRBV6-3 to TRBJ1-1, with 12 bases that match TRBD1. CDR1 and CDR2 (germline): MNHEY, SVGEGT. CDR3 length: 17 amino acids. V trimming: 6 bases; J trimming: 3 bases; junction bases outside the gene matches: 11. Written as DNA, the CDR3 is TGTGCCAGCAGCCTACTGCGGGACAGGGGGCTGTACACTGAAGCTTTCTTT. This codes for CASSLLRDRGLYTEAFF.

CDR3 DNA: TGTGCCAGCAGTGGAGGGGACAGGGGAAGTTATAGCAATCAGCCCCAGCATTTT. It translates to CASSGGDRGSYSNQPQHF. V usage is TRBV2 and J usage is TRBJ1-5; 10 bases line up with TRBD1. Germline CDR1 reads SNHLY; CDR2 reads FYNNEI. Germline trimming cut 4 bases from V and 0 bases from J; bases unmatched to any gene: 9. CDR3 size: 18 residues.

The V gene is TRBV24-1, the J gene TRBJ2-3, with 7 positions matching TRBD2. Per germline, CDR1 KGHDR and CDR2 SFDVKD. The junction had 1 base not matched to a gene; V was cut back by 9 bases and J by 2 bases. CDR3 length: 12 amino acids. In nucleotides, the CDR3 is TGTGCCACCCGGGACTACACAGATACGCAGTATTTT. Its translation is CATRDYTDTQYF.

The rearrangement uses TRBV2 and TRBJ1-2; D is perhaps TRBD1 (5 bases). V was trimmed by 0 bases and J by 2 bases, leaving 10 bases between them. The CDR3 consists of 15 residues. Germline loops: CDR1 SNHLY, CDR2 FYNNEI. CDR3 nucleotides: TGTGCCAGCAGTGAAGCGCTCAGGGCAAACTATGGCTACACCTTC. It specifies CASSEALRANYGYTF.

This chain connects TRBV9 to TRBJ2-3, with TRBD2 matching 10 bases. This CDR3 contains 16 residues. The trim removed 5 bases at V and 4 bases at J, leaving 10 bases unmatched. The germline CDR1 and CDR2 sequences are SGDLS and YYNGEE. The CDR3: CASSFSGGPGPDTQYF. The DNA for the CDR3 is TGTGCCAGCAGTTTTAGCGGGGGGCCGGGTCCAGATACGCAGTATTTT.

This chain joins TRBV10-3 and TRBJ2-6, with 7 positions matching TRBD2. After removal of 6 bases from V and 0 bases from J, the junction contained 5 bases not matched to a gene. There are 16 residues in the CDR3. CDR1 ENHRY and CDR2 SYGVKD come from the germline V gene. The CDR3 spells CAIRLGTTSGANVLTF. In DNA form, the CDR3 reads TGTGCCATCAGACTTGGGACTACCTCTGGGGCCAACGTCCTGACTTTC.

This clone was observed once. This chain joins TRBV19 and TRBJ1-2; no clear D. The ends were cut back, 6 bases at V and 4 bases at J, with 15 bases in the middle. The germline V gene has CDR1 LNHDA and CDR2 SQIVND (reference sequence). The CDR3 has 14 amino acids. CDR3 sequence (DNA): TGTGCCAGTAGACTAAGAGCAGGTAGCTATGGCTACACCTTC. Translation: CASRLRAGSYGYTF.

This chain links TRBV18 with TRBJ2-7; TRBD1 might be the D (6 bases). CDR1 is KGHSH and CDR2 is LQKENI in the germline V gene. Trimming took 3 bases from V and 2 from J, leaving 8 bases between them. The CDR3 has 13 amino acids. CDR3 in amino acids: CASSPYRAYEQYF. The DNA for the CDR3 is TGTGCCAGCTCACCCTACAGGGCCTACGAGCAGTACTTC.